This section outlines one T cell receptor beta chain sequence together with its context. Survey-level immunoSEQ sequencing profiled the TCR beta repertoire. Clones were read by immunoSEQ multiplex PCR, and TCRdb kept only the in-frame ones, dropping some. This table has 68,000 or so clones, about 94% appearing once. The CDR3 has 16 residues. The germline CDR1 and CDR2 sequences are SEHNR and FQNEAQ (reference sequence). J was trimmed by 2 bases and V by 5 bases; bases with no gene match: 6. What was sequenced was PBMCs. The J gene is TRBJ1-4, the V gene TRBV7-9; 9 nucleotides line up with TRBD1. This clonotype originated in a man in his forties with rheumatoid arthritis. The CDR3 loop reads CASSARQGGTNEKLFF. CDR3 DNA sequence: TGTGCCAGCAGCGCGCGACAGGGGGGCACTAATGAAAAACTGTTTTTT.